This TCR beta chain was documented in a study of cytomegalovirus exposure and HLA in healthy donors. Study results and caveats: Per a prior analysis, the majority of TCR beta V segments were productive roughly 90% or roughly 30% of the time.

This clone was seen a few times. Its matching antigen is unknown. With a far larger clone one base away, a read error is the likely cause. 60 Vbeta and 13 Jbeta primers were used in PCR. Clones were read by immunoSEQ multiplex PCR, and TCRdb kept only the in-frame ones, dropping some. The sample records tens of thousands of clones, 78% being singletons. Germline V lookup: CDR1 LGHNA, CDR2 YNFKEQ. This CDR3 spans 16 amino acids. The clonotype originates from a male donor in good health and CMV-seropositive. What was sequenced was PBMCs. The rearrangement links TRBV4-2 to TRBJ2-6; a weak D match, TRBD1 (5 bases). The CDR3 sequence is CASSQDPQSGANVLPF. The CDR3 DNA is TGTGCCAGCAGCCAAGATCCACAATCTGGGGCCAACGTCCTGCCTTTC.